What follows are 8 T cell receptor beta chains derived from one specimen sequenced in a study of cytomegalovirus exposure and HLA in healthy donors (dated by TCRdb to the late 2010s). The method was the immunoSEQ multiplex PCR assay. The multiplex PCR relied on a mix of 60 forward primers for TCR Vbeta segments and 13 reverse primers for TCR Jbeta segments. Here the immuneACCESS table is served through TCRdb, limited to in-frame sequences with V and J called. Missing clones are a known gap in these copies; in checked studies unresolved V genes cover under half, and the rest lacks a known reason. For this sample the table gives tens of thousands of clones, of which approximately 80% were detected only once. The ten largest clones capture about 2.8% of the sample. Sequencing was done on a sample of PBMCs. The source of these receptors is a woman in her twenties or thirties in good health and CMV-seronegative.

J is TRBJ2-3 and V is TRBV7-2; TRBD2 is a possible D gene (5 bases). V lost 9 bases, J lost 1 base, and 14 bases lay in between. CDR3 length: 14 amino acids. The germline CDR1 and CDR2 sequences are SGHTA and FQGNSA. DNA of the CDR3: TGTGCCAGTACCCGTGAGGGCCGCACAGATACGCAGTATTTT. It is translated as CASTREGRTDTQYF.

The rearrangement uses TRBV19 and TRBJ1-2, with D perhaps TRBD1 (5 bases). V shed 4 bases and J shed 5 bases, with 11 bases lying between them. The CDR3 length is 13 residues. CDR1 is LNHDA and CDR2 is SQIVND in the germline V gene (reference sequence). CDR3 in amino acids: CASSTGASYGYTF. In DNA form, the CDR3 reads TGTGCCAGTAGTACTGGGGCCTCTTATGGCTACACCTTC. The entire variable domain, with the rest obtained from reference TRBV19 and TRBJ1-2, is as follows: DGGITQSPKYLFRKEGQNVTLSCEQNLNHDAMYWYRQDPGQGLRLIYYSQIVNDFQKGDIAEGYSVSREKKESFPLTVTSAQKNPTAFYLCASSTGASYGYTFGSGTRLTVV.

The chain recombines TRBV7-2 with TRBJ2-3; 10 bases are shared with TRBD2. The CDR3 has 17 amino acids. Germline CDR1 and CDR2: SGHTA and FQGNSA. J gave up 1 base and V 2 bases, and 6 bases lay outside the gene matches. The CDR3 sequence: CASSLMKGTSGTDTQYF. The CDR3, as DNA: TGTGCCAGCAGCTTAATGAAAGGGACTAGCGGCACAGATACGCAGTATTTT.

The rearrangement links TRBV6-6 to TRBJ1-5, with TRBD1 matching 7 bases. With 7 bases clipped from V and 7 bases from J, the junction kept 7 bases outside the gene matches. The CDR3 has 13 residues. The germline CDR1 and CDR2 sequences are MNHNY and SVGAGI (reference sequence). In DNA form, the CDR3 reads TGTGCCAGCAAAGGGGGCGCGGGACAGCCCCAGCATTTT. It yields the protein CASKGGAGQPQHF.

V usage is TRBV19 and J usage is TRBJ2-5; D may be TRBD1 (5 bases). The end of the DNA is better explained by TRBJ2-7, so the J call may be wrong. Germline lookup yields CDR1 LNHDA and CDR2 SQIVND (reference sequence). The CDR3 has 15 residues. The CDR3 reads CASSPQQGNYYEQYF. The CDR3 DNA sequence: TGTGCCAGTAGTCCTCAGCAGGGAAACTACTACGAGCAGTACTTC.

The chain has TRBV7-9 and TRBJ2-7; TRBD1 agrees at 8 bases. CDR1 is SEHNR, CDR2 FQNEAQ, per germline (reference sequence). The CDR3 has 14 amino acids. V trimming: 1 base; J trimming: 12 bases; junction bases outside the gene matches: 11. In DNA form, the CDR3 reads TGTGCCAGCAGCTTAGAAGGACAGGGACTTCGTCTGTACGTC. Encoded protein: CASSLEGQGLRLYV.

The rearrangement uses TRBV6-1 and TRBJ2-2; 7 nucleotides agree with TRBD1. The V gene's germline CDR1 is MNHNS and CDR2 SASEGT. After removal of 2 bases from V and 0 bases from J, the junction contained 12 bases not matched to a gene. The CDR3 runs to 19 residues. The CDR3 is CASSEKDRYYLSNTGELFF. The CDR3 region has the DNA TGTGCCAGCAGTGAAAAGGACAGGTACTACCTATCGAACACCGGGGAGCTGTTTTTT.

This chain uses TRBV27 with TRBJ1-5; the D is unclear. Trimming took off 9 bases at V and 11 bases at J, with 8 bases between the two ends. CDR1 and CDR2 from the germline V gene are MNHEY and SMNVEV (reference sequence). The CDR3 has 9 residues. The CDR3 nucleotides are TGTGCCAGTCCAGAGGCCCAGCATTTT. Translating gives CASPEAQHF.